This entry features one TCR beta chain sequence. Here immunoSEQ multiplex PCR was the method, and the copy in TCRdb shows in-frame clones only, minus some. The data show 360,000 or so clones, around 90% seen once. This sample was included in a study of Ad26.COV2.S vaccination and SARS-CoV-2 variants. This CDR3 comprises 14 residues. The J segment lost 2 bases and the V segment lost 5 bases, leaving 4 bases of the junction unmatched. Germline CDR1 SGHNT, CDR2 YYREEE (reference sequence). Described treatment: around 19 received Ad26.COV2.S at low or high dose, single or two shots; about 5 received placebo; per-sample allocation not given. Samples were taken on day 63 after the first vaccine or placebo injection.

Material: peripheral blood, obtained in a trial of Ad26.COV2.S vaccine versus placebo. The receptor's source is a person aged 18-60 years who received the Ad26.COV2.S COVID-19 vaccine or a placebo. V usage is TRBV5-4 and J usage is TRBJ2-5; 9 bases align to TRBD1. The CDR3 here is CASSGTGPQETQYF. CDR3 bases: TGTGCCAGCAGTGGGACAGGGCCTCAAGAGACCCAGTACTTC.